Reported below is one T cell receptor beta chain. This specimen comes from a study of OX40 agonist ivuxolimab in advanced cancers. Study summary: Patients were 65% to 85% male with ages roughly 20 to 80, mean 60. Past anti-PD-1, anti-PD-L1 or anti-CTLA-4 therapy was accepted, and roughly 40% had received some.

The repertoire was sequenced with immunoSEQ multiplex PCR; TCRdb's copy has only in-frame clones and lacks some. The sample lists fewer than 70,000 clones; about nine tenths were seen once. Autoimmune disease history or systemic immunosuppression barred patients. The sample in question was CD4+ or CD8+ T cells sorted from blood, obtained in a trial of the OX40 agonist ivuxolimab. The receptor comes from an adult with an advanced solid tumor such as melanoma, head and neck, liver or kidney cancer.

The CDR3: CASSEASGYRGNQPQHF. The CDR3 DNA reads as TGTGCCAGCAGTGAAGCCTCAGGGTATAGGGGCAATCAGCCCCAGCATTTT. The chain employs TRBV6-1 and TRBJ1-5, with D perhaps TRBD1 (5 bases). The germline V gene has CDR1 MNHNS and CDR2 SASEGT. CDR3 length: 17 amino acids. Trimming took 0 bases from V and 2 from J, leaving 14 bases between them.